This T cell receptor beta chain was obtained from a study of early T cells in non-severe SARS-CoV-2 infection. There are many counts of this clonotype. Via MiXCR, TCRdb re-called the 5' RACE reads, giving one row per CDR3 protein. Of tens of thousands of distinct CDR3 sequences in the sample, around 6.5% were seen once. Germline CDR1 reads SGHTA; CDR2 reads FQGNSA. The V and J ends lost 3 bases and 2 bases, in that order; junction bases with no gene match: 4. CDR3 length: 15 amino acids. The chain couples TRBV7-2 to TRBJ2-1; 7 nucleotides agree with TRBD2. This TCR derives from an adult who was a healthcare worker with PCR-confirmed SARS-CoV-2 infection or an uninfected control (not recorded which). Material: whole blood, obtained at baseline. CDR3 region: CASSFSGPTYNEQFF. In nucleotides, the CDR3 is TGTGCCAGCAGCTTTAGCGGGCCCACCTACAATGAGCAGTTCTTC. The variable domain in full, with the rest retrieved from reference TRBV7-2 and TRBJ2-1, is GAGVSQSPSNKVTEKGKDVELRCDPISGHTALYWYRQSLGQGLEFLIYFQGNSAPDKSGLPSDRFSAERTGGSVSTLTIQRTQQEDSAVYLCASSFSGPTYNEQFFGPGTRLTVL.